This TCR beta chain was found in a study of T-cell reconstitution after alpha-beta-depleted transplantation in children. Study-level points and caveats: Expanded graft clones numbering several hundred reportedly gave rise to alpha-beta T cells about two months after transplant. Newly produced T cells mostly accounted for T-cell counts and diversity one year post-transplant.

The CDR3 is 20 amino acids. Germline values: CDR1 SGHAT, CDR2 FQNNGV. J gave up 12 bases and V 2 bases, and 24 bases lay outside the gene matches. Preparation of the TCRbeta library was carried out with unique molecular identifiers. TCRdb re-derived calls from the PCR reads in MiXCR, one entry per CDR3 protein. The repertoire holds fewer than 350,000 distinct CDR3 sequences, with roughly 11% as singletons. This clonotype has a count of ten or more. What it recognizes is unknown. The chain carries TRBV11-2 and TRBJ2-3, with 12 nucleotides matching TRBD2. The material sequenced was peripheral blood, taken 180 days after TCRalphabeta/CD19-depleted stem cell transplant. The sequence derives from a male patient between 2 and 10 years old who had a stem cell transplant for chronic granulomatous disease, so the T cells may come from the graft donor. CDR3 nucleotide sequence: TGTGCCAGCAGCTTACGGCGGACTAGCGGGATGGAGGTTTTCAGATACGCACAGTATTTT. Amino acids: CASSLRRTSGMEVFRYAQYF.